The 28 T cell receptor beta chains below were found in one sample sequenced in a study of blood T cell repertoires in COVID-19. Produced via immunoSEQ multiplex PCR; TCRdb's table is partial and in-frame only. The profile shows under 85,000 clones, approximately 80% of them singletons. Specimen: peripheral blood. The receptors were sampled from a man between 60 and 75 years old with active or convalescent COVID-19.

The V gene is TRBV27, the J gene TRBJ1-1; no clear D. Germline CDR1 MNHEY, CDR2 SMNVEV (reference sequence). CDR3 length: 13 residues. V dropped 8 bases and J dropped 0 bases, with 10 bases sitting between them. DNA for the CDR3: TGTGCCAGCTATAACAGCCTGAACACTGAAGCTTTCTTT. This codes for CASYNSLNTEAFF.

The J gene is TRBJ1-2, the V gene TRBV5-1; TRBD1 matches at 8 bases. The length of the CDR3 is 15 residues. Trimming removed 4 bases from V and 5 bases from J; junction bases left unmatched: 10. Germline assignment: CDR1 SGHRS and CDR2 YFSETQ. The CDR3, as DNA: TGCGCCAGCAGCGCGGGACAGGAGGCGGGGTATGGCTACACCTTC. This encodes CASSAGQEAGYGYTF.

About this clone itself: In the same sample, other DNA sequences code for this CDR3. The CDR3: CASGQGMNTEAFF. In DNA, the CDR3 is TGTGCCAGCGGACAGGGTATGAACACTGAAGCTTTCTTT. V usage is TRBV19 and J usage is TRBJ1-1; 8 nucleotides line up with TRBD1. CDR3 size: 13 residues. Looked up from germline, CDR1 is LNHDA and CDR2 is SQIVND (reference sequence). The V segment lost 9 bases and the J segment 0 bases; nucleotides outside the gene matches: 3.

The chain has TRBV27 and TRBJ2-2; D is possibly TRBD1 (5 bases). The CDR3 is 17 residues long. The germline V gene has CDR1 MNHEY and CDR2 SMNVEV (reference sequence). Trimming took off 5 bases at V and 1 base at J, with 17 bases between the two ends. CDR3 sequence reads: CASSPWTPTGNTGELFF. As DNA, the CDR3 is TGTGCCAGCAGTCCCTGGACCCCTACAGGGAACACCGGGGAGCTGTTTTTT.

V gene TRBV5-1 combines with J gene TRBJ2-7; 7 nucleotides line up with TRBD1. After removal of 1 base from V and 4 bases from J, the junction contained 8 bases not matched to a gene. CDR1 and CDR2 (germline): SGHRS, YFSETQ. The CDR3 spans 15 residues. The CDR3 reads CASSLTLGQDYEQYF. The DNA of the CDR3 is TGCGCCAGCAGCTTGACGCTCGGACAGGATTACGAGCAGTACTTC.

This clone appeared a few times. The J gene is TRBJ1-1, the V gene TRBV3-1 (or the pseudogene TRBV3-2); D is undetermined. CDR1 LGHDT and CDR2 YNNKEL come from the germline V gene (reference sequence). CDR3 length: 14 residues. The V end lost 4 bases, the J end lost 0 bases, and 9 bases lay between the germline ends. CDR3 in DNA: TGTGCCAGCAGCCCCAGGAAAATGAACACTGAAGCTTTCTTT. It specifies CASSPRKMNTEAFF.

This clone was observed once. The genes are TRBV11-3 and TRBJ2-7; 9 nucleotides agree with TRBD1. This CDR3 is built from 15 residues. CDR1 and CDR2 (germline): SGHNT, YENEEA. After removal of 5 bases from V and 4 bases from J, the junction contained 9 bases not matched to a gene. The chain's CDR3 is CASSPKRQGEYEQYF. The CDR3 DNA reads as TGTGCCAGCAGCCCTAAGAGACAGGGGGAGTACGAGCAGTACTTC.

The chain has TRBV2 and TRBJ2-1, with TRBD2 matching 9 bases. CDR1 and CDR2 from the germline V gene are SNHLY and FYNNEI. The CDR3 runs 15 residues. V shed 6 bases, J shed 5 bases, and the junction held 8 bases outside the gene matches. The CDR3 DNA follows: TGTGCCAGCAGCTCACTAGCGGGCGGAAACAATGAGCAGTTCTTC. It specifies CASSSLAGGNNEQFF.

The rearrangement joins TRBV7-8 to TRBJ1-1; 7 nucleotides agree with TRBD1. The CDR3 runs to 14 residues. Germline CDR1 is SGHVS and CDR2 is FQNEAQ. Unmatched junction bases numbered 9, after V lost 5 bases and J lost 6 bases. In DNA form, the CDR3 reads TGTGCCAGCAGCCACCCGTCAGGGGGTTCTGAAGCTTTCTTT. Encoded protein: CASSHPSGGSEAFF.

The chain carries TRBV6-5 and TRBJ1-1, with a possible D match to TRBD1 (5 bases). The CDR3 runs to 15 residues. CDR1 and CDR2 from the germline V gene are MNHEY and SVGAGI. V lost 5 bases and J lost 1, with 14 bases in between. CDR3 sequence: CASSTWTIENTEAFF. The CDR3 DNA follows: TGTGCCAGCAGTACCTGGACAATAGAGAACACTGAAGCTTTCTTT.

This chain links TRBV6-6 with TRBJ2-1; 10 bases align to TRBD2. The V segment lost 2 bases and the J segment 8 bases; nucleotides outside the gene matches: 9. The CDR3 length is 16 residues. Per the germline V gene, CDR1 is MNHNY and CDR2 is SVGAGI (reference sequence). CDR3 loop: CASSYLAGAHSYEQFF. CDR3 DNA: TGTGCCAGCAGTTACCTAGCGGGGGCGCATAGCTATGAGCAGTTCTTC.

The chain recombines TRBV28 with TRBJ1-6; TRBD1 is a possible D gene (6 bases). The CDR3 covers 14 residues. Germline V gene sequence: CDR1 MDHEN, CDR2 SYDVKM. V lost 6 bases to trimming and J lost 9 bases, with 15 bases between them. The chain's CDR3 is CASSPQGNGSPLHF. The CDR3 nucleotides are TGTGCCAGCAGCCCCCAGGGGAACGGTTCACCCCTCCACTTT. Filled out from reference TRBV28 and TRBJ1-6, the complete variable domain reads DVKVTQSSRYLVKRTGEKVFLECVQDMDHENMFWYRQDPGLGLRLIYFSYDVKMKEKGDIPEGYSVSREKKERFSLILESASTNQTSMYLCASSPQGNGSPLHFGNGTRLTVT.

This clone was detected once. V gene TRBV7-9 combines with J gene TRBJ2-3; possible D gene TRBD2, 5 bases. The V end lost 2 bases, the J end lost 2 bases, and 14 bases lay between the germline ends. Per the germline V gene, CDR1 is SEHNR and CDR2 is FQNEAQ (reference sequence). The CDR3 consists of 16 residues. The CDR3 DNA reads TGTGCCAGCAGCTTACGGTCCAGCGGATTCACAGATACGCAGTATTTT. It is translated as CASSLRSSGFTDTQYF.

The chain combines TRBV10-3 with TRBJ2-7, with 9 positions matching TRBD1. The CDR3 runs to 15 residues. Germline V gene lookup returns CDR1 ENHRY and CDR2 SYGVKD. V gave up 2 bases and J gave up 4 bases; unmatched junction bases: 6. The CDR3 DNA follows: TGTGCCATCAGTGAGAACCCGACAGGGGGGTACGAGCAGTACTTC. Translated: CAISENPTGGYEQYF.

The chain uses TRBV24-1 and TRBJ1-1; 7 nucleotides line up with TRBD1. Losses at the gene ends were 1 base for V and 5 bases for J; bases not matched to a gene: 9. Germline V gene lookup returns CDR1 KGHDR and CDR2 SFDVKD. The CDR3 runs to 16 residues. The CDR3 loop reads CATSDFYRGRRTEAFF. The CDR3 coding sequence is TGTGCCACCAGTGATTTCTACAGGGGACGGAGAACTGAAGCTTTCTTT.

V is TRBV28 and J is TRBJ1-5; 9 bases map to TRBD1. V was clipped by 4 bases and J by 0 bases; unmatched bases: 4. Germline CDR1 and CDR2: MDHEN and SYDVKM. There are 16 residues in the CDR3. Here the CDR3 reads CASSSVGQGSNQPQHF. In DNA, the CDR3 is TGTGCCAGCAGTTCCGTGGGACAGGGTAGCAATCAGCCCCAGCATTTT.

The V call is TRBV13, the J call TRBJ1-2, with D possibly being TRBD1 (6 bases). The CDR3 is 13 residues long. V dropped 4 bases and J dropped 7 bases, with 13 bases sitting between them. Germline CDR1 is PRHDT and CDR2 is FYEKMQ (reference sequence). The CDR3 nucleotides are TGTGCCAGCAGCTGGGGGGGGCAAGGTGGCTACACCTTC. Encoded protein: CASSWGGQGGYTF.

This chain joins TRBV7-9 and TRBJ1-5; the D gene is possibly TRBD1 (5 bases). Trimming removed 2 bases at V and 0 bases at J, with 8 bases between. CDR1 and CDR2 from the germline V gene are SEHNR and FQNEAQ (reference sequence). CDR3 length: 15 amino acids. The CDR3: CASSLQGNSNQPQHF. The CDR3 nucleotides are TGTGCCAGCAGCTTACAGGGAAATAGCAATCAGCCCCAGCATTTT.

The chain combines TRBV3-1 (or the pseudogene TRBV3-2) with TRBJ2-7; D unclear. This CDR3 is 13 amino acids long. Looked up from germline, CDR1 is LGHDT and CDR2 is YNNKEL (reference sequence). V was clipped by 6 bases and J by 0 bases, with 9 bases between them. CDR3 protein: CASSPSGSYEQYF. The CDR3 region has the DNA TGTGCCAGCAGTCCCTCGGGCTCCTACGAGCAGTACTTC.

The chain links TRBV3-1 (or the pseudogene TRBV3-2) to TRBJ2-3; no firm D call. The CDR3 spans 15 residues. Germline lookup yields CDR1 LGHDT and CDR2 YNNKEL (reference sequence). Between the trimmed V and J ends, which lost 0 bases and 2 bases, there was a span of 9 bases. The CDR3 here is CASSQDTVHTDTQYF. The CDR3 nucleotides are TGTGCCAGCAGCCAAGATACAGTACACACAGATACGCAGTATTTT.

The chain uses TRBV18 and TRBJ2-5, with 7 bases aligning to TRBD1. This CDR3 has 14 amino acids. J gave up 1 base and V 2 bases, and 1 base lay outside the gene matches. Germline V gene data show CDR1 as KGHSH and CDR2 as LQKENI. The CDR3 DNA reads TGTGCCAGCTCACCAAGACAGGGCCAAGAGACCCAGTACTTC. Encoded protein: CASSPRQGQETQYF.

This clone has just a few counts. The rearrangement joins TRBV18 to TRBJ1-2, with D tentatively TRBD1 (5 bases). Trimming took 2 bases from V and 2 from J, leaving 6 bases between them. Germline V lookup: CDR1 KGHSH, CDR2 LQKENI. CDR3 size: 13 residues. The CDR3 DNA sequence: TGTGCCAGCTCACCATCAGGGAACTATGGCTACACCTTC. Translation: CASSPSGNYGYTF.

J is TRBJ2-7 and V is TRBV4-1; possibly TRBD2 for D (5 bases). V was pared by 1 base and J by 7 bases, with 11 bases between. CDR1 and CDR2 (germline): MGHRA, YSYEKL. This CDR3 has 13 amino acids. CDR3 bases: TGCGCCAGCAGCCAAGGGGTAACGGGGGAGCAGTACTTC. Residues: CASSQGVTGEQYF.

V gene TRBV7-3 combines with J gene TRBJ2-2; 9 bases agree with TRBD2. V gave up 2 bases and J gave up 2 bases; unmatched junction bases: 12. Germline V CDR1 and CDR2: SGHTA, FQGTGA. This CDR3 has 19 amino acids. CDR3 coding DNA: TGTGCCAGCAGCTTACTTGGGAGGTCTAGCGGGGCCAACACCGGGGAGCTGTTTTTT. Amino acids: CASSLLGRSSGANTGELFF.

V usage is TRBV5-8 and J usage is TRBJ1-5; the D gene is possibly TRBD1 (5 bases). This CDR3 has 15 residues. CDR1 is SGHTS and CDR2 is YDEGEE in the germline V gene. The V end was cut by 2 bases, the J end by 3 bases, with 12 bases between. The DNA for the CDR3 is TGTGCCAGCAGCTTTATCGGCAGGGCCAATCAGCCCCAGCATTTT. Its protein is CASSFIGRANQPQHF.

This rearrangement joins TRBV6-1 to TRBJ1-2; 7 positions agree with TRBD1. The trim removed 0 bases at V and 1 base at J, leaving 5 bases unmatched. This CDR3 comprises 16 residues. Germline assignment: CDR1 MNHNS and CDR2 SASEGT. The chain's CDR3 is CASSEATGTVNYGYTF. The DNA of the CDR3 is TGTGCCAGCAGTGAAGCGACCGGGACAGTTAACTATGGCTACACCTTC.

V usage is TRBV23-1 and J usage is TRBJ1-6, with D possibly being TRBD1 (5 bases). TRBV23-1 qualifies as an ORF whose function is uncertain. The V end was cut by 6 bases, the J end by 1 base, with 19 bases between. The CDR3 is 18 residues long. CDR3: CASSGGGCLGSYNSPLHF. The CDR3 nucleotides read TGCGCCAGCAGCGGGGGAGGGTGCTTGGGGTCCTATAATTCACCCCTCCACTTT.

The rearrangement links TRBV5-6 to TRBJ1-2; D is unclear. From germline, CDR1 is SGHDT and CDR2 YYEEEE. This CDR3 spans 12 amino acids. V was clipped by 6 bases and J by 7 bases, with 13 bases between them. The CDR3 DNA follows: TGTGCCAGCACTCTAGAAGGTCTTGGCTACACCTTC. It yields the protein CASTLEGLGYTF. The whole variable domain, remainder taken from reference TRBV5-6 and TRBJ1-2, is DAGVTQSPTHLIKTRGQQVTLRCSPKSGHDTVSWYQQALGQGPQFIFQYYEEEERQRGNFPDRFSGHQFPNYSSELNVNALLLGDSALYLCASTLEGLGYTFGSGTRLTVV.